A single sample is the source of the 8 T cell receptor beta chains below, sequenced in a study of blood T cell repertoires in COVID-19. Assay: immunoSEQ multiplex PCR; the TCRdb copy retains only in-frame clones and omits some. The sample holds 150,000 to 200,000 clones, 70% to 90% seen once. The material sequenced was peripheral blood. The receptor source for this set is an elderly woman with acute or convalescent COVID-19.

This clone was recorded a few times. The chain uses TRBV6-1 and TRBJ1-3; D is undetermined. The CDR3 contains 14 residues. Looked up from germline, CDR1 is MNHNS and CDR2 is SASEGT. The germline V and J ends were trimmed by 2 bases and 0 bases, with 5 bases remaining between them. DNA for the CDR3: TGTGCCAGCAGTGAATGGCACTCTGGAAACACCATATATTTT. Translating gives CASSEWHSGNTIYF.

The chain joins TRBV5-6 to TRBJ2-7; 13 bases align to TRBD2. V was pared by 2 bases and J by 5 bases, with 7 bases of the junction left unmatched. CDR1 is SGHDT and CDR2 is YYEEEE in the germline V gene. This CDR3 has 16 residues. The CDR3 coding sequence is TGTGCCAGCAGCTTCGAAGGACTAGCGGGAGATGACGAGCAGTACTTC. Its translation is CASSFEGLAGDDEQYF.

The genes are TRBV4-2 and TRBJ2-6; a weak D match, TRBD1 (5 bases). Germline CDR1 LGHNA, CDR2 YNFKEQ. Between the trimmed V and J ends, which lost 1 base and 1 base, there was a span of 20 bases. CDR3 length equals 20 residues. The CDR3, as DNA: TGTGCCAGCAGCCAAGGGGATACAAGACAGATGGGTTCTGGGGCCAACGTCCTGACTTTC. Protein: CASSQGDTRQMGSGANVLTF.

This chain connects TRBV7-9 to TRBJ2-2; no clear D. Germline V lookup: CDR1 SEHNR, CDR2 FQNEAQ (reference sequence). The germline V and J ends were trimmed by 8 bases and 2 bases, with 6 bases remaining between them. The CDR3 runs to 12 residues. The chain's CDR3 is CASPKNTGELFF. The CDR3 coding sequence is TGTGCCAGCCCAAAAAACACCGGGGAGCTGTTTTTT.

This chain uses TRBV7-2 with TRBJ2-1, with 8 positions matching TRBD2. This CDR3 is built from 16 residues. CDR1 and CDR2 from the germline V gene are SGHTA and FQGNSA. Trimming removed 1 base from V and 4 bases from J; junction bases left unmatched: 6. The CDR3 here is CASSLVGGGNYNEQFF. The CDR3 nucleotides are TGTGCCAGCAGCTTAGTGGGCGGGGGGAATTACAATGAGCAGTTCTTC.

J is TRBJ1-6 and V is TRBV6-1; D gene ambiguous. Germline CDR1 and CDR2: MNHNS and SASEGT. The CDR3 has 12 amino acids. V lost 3 bases to trimming and J lost 8 bases, with 5 bases between them. The CDR3 coding sequence is TGTGCCAGCAGTGATGCGGATTCACCCCTCCACTTT. Its translation is CASSDADSPLHF.

As regards this clone: In the same sample, other DNA sequences code for this CDR3. The genes are TRBV7-2 and TRBJ1-5; no definite D call. Trimming cost V 0 bases and J 0 bases, with 6 bases left between them. Germline lookup yields CDR1 SGHTA and CDR2 FQGNSA. This CDR3 contains 15 residues. The CDR3 nucleotides are TGTGCCAGCAGCTTAGCCGGGGATAGCAATCAGCCCCAGCATTTT. Translation: CASSLAGDSNQPQHF.

The V call is TRBV29-1, the J call TRBJ1-1, with D possibly TRBD1 on 6 matching bases. The length of the CDR3 is 13 residues. V was shortened by 6 bases and J by 0 bases, with 11 bases between the two germline ends. From germline, CDR1 is SQVTM and CDR2 ANQGSEA. CDR3 nucleotide sequence: TGCAGCGTAGGCAGGGGCTTGAACACTGAAGCTTTCTTT. Residues: CSVGRGLNTEAFF.